The 9 T cell receptor beta chains below come from one sample, sequenced in a study of T-cell reconstitution after alpha-beta-depleted transplantation in children. During its preparation, the TCRbeta library received unique molecular identifiers. One entry per CDR3 protein, called by TCRdb with MiXCR from the PCR reads. The sample gives about 420,000 distinct CDR3 sequences, roughly 16% of which show up once; just under 30% is in the top ten. Sample: PBMCs, mostly from graft donor cells, taken 360 days after TCRalphabeta/CD19-depleted stem cell transplant. These receptors all come from a boy in the first two years of life who had a stem cell transplant for Wiskott-Aldrich syndrome, so the T cells may come from the graft donor.

The gene calls are TRBV5-1 and TRBJ1-1; perhaps TRBD1 as D (5 bases). In germline, CDR1 is SGHRS, CDR2 YFSETQ. Deletions cut 4 bases from V and 0 bases from J, with 10 bases between. The CDR3 consists of 14 residues. CDR3 amino acids: CASSPGLMNTEAFF. In nucleotides, the CDR3 is TGCGCCAGCAGCCCGGGGCTCATGAACACTGAAGCTTTCTTT.

This clonotype occurred many times. The chain employs TRBV2 and TRBJ1-2, with D possibly being TRBD1 (5 bases). There are 10 residues in the CDR3. Germline V lookup: CDR1 SNHLY, CDR2 FYNNEI. Trimming shortened V by 7 bases and J by 7 bases, and 7 bases separated the two germline ends. CDR3 in amino acids: CASIGGGYTF. CDR3 DNA: TGTGCCAGCATTGGGGGTGGCTACACCTTC.

This rearrangement joins TRBV12-3 or TRBV12-4 to TRBJ2-2, with 8 nucleotides matching TRBD1. With 3 bases clipped from V and 6 bases from J, the junction kept 12 bases outside the gene matches. The CDR3 is 17 residues long. The CDR3 loop is CASSFPTGDVAAGELFF. DNA of the CDR3: TGTGCCAGCAGTTTTCCGACAGGGGACGTGGCGGCCGGGGAGCTGTTTTTT.

V is TRBV4-3 and J is TRBJ2-3; TRBD1 might be the D (6 bases). V lost 6 bases, J lost 9 bases, and 10 bases lay in between. Per the germline V gene, CDR1 is LGHNA and CDR2 is YSLEER. The CDR3 spans 11 residues. The CDR3 spells CASRGARTQYF. CDR3 bases: TGCGCCAGCAGGGGGGCGAGAACGCAGTATTTT.

This clonotype was seen at least ten times. V is TRBV27 and J is TRBJ2-1; no definite D call. CDR1 and CDR2 (germline): MNHEY, SMNVEV (reference sequence). The CDR3 runs to 11 residues. Trimming shortened V by 1 base and J by 8 bases, and 3 bases separated the two germline ends. DNA for the CDR3: TGTGCCAGCAGTTTATTAGATGAGCAGTTCTTC. It encodes CASSLLDEQFF.

V gene TRBV20-1 combines with J gene TRBJ2-5; 8 bases agree with TRBD1. With 0 bases clipped from V and 5 bases from J, the junction kept 8 bases outside the gene matches. CDR1 DFQATT and CDR2 SNEGSKA come from the germline V gene (reference sequence). The CDR3 is made up of 15 amino acids. The chain's CDR3 is CSARDRTGPRETQYF. The CDR3 coding sequence is TGCAGTGCTAGAGACCGGACAGGGCCGCGGGAGACCCAGTACTTC.

The chain uses TRBV5-1 and TRBJ2-7; D ambiguous. Germline assignment: CDR1 SGHRS and CDR2 YFSETQ. V was pared by 0 bases and J by 2 bases, with 9 bases between. CDR3 size: 14 residues. The chain's CDR3 is CASSLAAAAYEQYF. The CDR3 DNA follows: TGCGCCAGCAGCTTGGCGGCGGCGGCCTACGAGCAGTACTTC.

This clonotype was seen a few times. The chain is built from TRBV20-1 and TRBJ2-5; D is perhaps TRBD2 (6 bases). V was clipped by 5 bases and J by 5 bases, with 18 bases between them. CDR1 is DFQATT, CDR2 SNEGSKA, per germline (reference sequence). This CDR3 is 14 amino acids long. CDR3 coding DNA: TGCAGTGCTCAGAGACTAGATTCTACGGAGACCCAGTACTTC. Amino acids: CSAQRLDSTETQYF.

Of note for this clonotype: One end of the junction varies from germline; a read error may be responsible. The rearrangement uses TRBV12-3 or TRBV12-4 and TRBJ2-1; D is unclear. This CDR3 has 18 amino acids. The CDR3 coding sequence is TGTGCCAGCTGTTTTGTCAGAGGAAGATTGTGGGCCTACAATGAGCAGTTCTTC. As protein: CASCFVRGRLWAYNEQFF.